Listed below are T cell receptor beta chains from one sample, sequenced in a study of shared T cell receptors in the human thymus. Repertoires were generated with immunoSEQ multiplex PCR, while TCRdb's copy carries only in-frame clones and drops some. The repertoire includes approximately 760,000 clones, 75% to 90% of them detected once, and more than 0.01% sits in the top ten. The same sample was also studied in work on human thymus T cells.

Material: thymocytes. The receptors originated from a girl less than two years old with a congenital heart defect. Each CDR3 is given with its conserved first and last residue. A D gene is named only where the DNA matches it firmly. Clone sizes are given selectively: once, few, many, or a class where the clone is expanded.

abundance	v_gene	j_gene	d_gene	CDR3aa	CDR3nt
NA	TRBV6-1	TRBJ1-2	NA	CASSEAQTRVLYGYTF	TGTGCCAGCAGTGAAGCGCAGACCCGGGTCCTCTATGGCTACACCTTC
NA	TRBV6-5	TRBJ1-1	TRBD1	CASSSPGGEGGTEAFF	TGTGCCAGCAGTTCCCCAGGGGGCGAAGGGGGCACTGAAGCTTTCTTT
NA	TRBV10-2	TRBJ2-3	TRBD2	CASSEALAGGTSTDTQYF	TGCGCCAGCAGTGAGGCGCTAGCGGGGGGGACTAGCACAGATACGCAGTATTTT
NA	TRBV6-5	TRBJ2-7	TRBD2	CASSYGRGSSYEQYF	TGTGCCAGCAGTTATGGGCGGGGGAGCTCCTACGAGCAGTACTTC
few	TRBV5-6	TRBJ1-3	NA	CASRTKAKNRTGNTIYF	TGTGCCAGCAGGACCAAGGCGAAAAACAGAACTGGAAACACCATATATTTT
NA	TRBV7-2	TRBJ2-7	TRBD1	CASSPIQGAGPGEQYF	TGTGCCAGCAGCCCGATACAGGGGGCAGGACCGGGCGAGCAGTACTTC
NA	TRBV19	TRBJ1-2	NA	CASSIAVPWQGYTF	TGTGCCAGTAGTATAGCCGTCCCCTGGCAAGGCTACACCTTC
NA	TRBV2	TRBJ1-3	NA	CASSESLSGNPQSFHSSGNTIYF	TGTGCCAGCAGTGAGTCCTTGAGTGGTAACCCCCAAAGCTTCCATTCCTCTGGAAACACCATATATTTT
NA	TRBV7-6	TRBJ2-7	TRBD2	CASSSEIAGREGSYEQYF	TGTGCCAGCAGCTCCGAGATCGCAGGGCGGGAGGGCTCCTACGAGCAGTACTTC
NA	TRBV5-1	TRBJ2-1	TRBD2	CASSGPGLAGSWAYNEQFF	TGCGCCAGCAGCGGACCGGGACTAGCCGGTAGTTGGGCCTACAATGAGCAGTTCTTC
NA	TRBV6-5	TRBJ2-1	TRBD1	CASNGQGAWSEQFF	TGTGCCAGCAACGGACAGGGGGCCTGGAGTGAGCAGTTCTTC
NA	TRBV7-9	TRBJ2-5	TRBD1	CASSFLDRAPQETQYF	TGTGCCAGCAGCTTCCTAGACAGGGCCCCTCAAGAGACCCAGTACTTC
NA	TRBV10-3	TRBJ1-2	NA	CAISEVKERGYTF	TGTGCCATCAGTGAGGTTAAGGAGAGGGGCTACACCTTC
few	TRBV5-5	TRBJ2-2	TRBD1	CASSCTGDYTGELFF	TGTGCCAGCAGCTGTACAGGGGATTACACCGGGGAGCTGTTTTTT
NA	TRBV14	TRBJ1-1	TRBD1	CASSQGDGQACEAFF	TGTGCCAGCAGCCAAGGGGACGGACAGGCCTGTGAAGCTTTCTTT
NA	TRBV6-5	TRBJ2-1	TRBD2	CASSRKTSGYNEQFF	TGTGCCAGCAGTCGCAAGACTAGCGGATACAATGAGCAGTTCTTC
NA	TRBV29-1	TRBJ1-2	NA	CSVGRRGEDGYTF	TGCAGCGTTGGGCGGAGGGGAGAGGATGGCTACACCTTC
NA	TRBV6-1	TRBJ2-3	NA	CASSEIALATDTQYF	TGTGCCAGCAGTGAAATCGCCCTAGCGACAGATACGCAGTATTTT
few	TRBV4-1	TRBJ1-4	NA	CASSQEPTGRLPAGEKLFF	TGCGCCAGCAGCCAAGAACCGACTGGGAGGTTACCGGCTGGTGAAAAACTGTTTTTT
NA	TRBV30	TRBJ2-5	NA	CAWRRGRPRQETQYF	TGTGCCTGGAGGAGAGGAAGGCCGAGACAAGAGACCCAGTACTTC
NA	TRBV30	TRBJ2-1	NA	CAWSVLLSGGEQFF	TGTGCCTGGAGTGTACTCCTGTCCGGCGGGGAGCAGTTCTTC
NA	TRBV28	TRBJ1-5	NA	CASRSPGEGLNQPQHF	TGTGCCAGCAGATCCCCGGGCGAGGGTCTCAATCAGCCCCAGCATTTT
NA	TRBV6-6	TRBJ2-1	NA	CACAVVLSYNEQFF	TGTGCCTGCGCCGTGGTGTTATCCTACAATGAGCAGTTCTTC
NA	TRBV5-8	TRBJ1-6	NA	CASSLSGPRGFHNSPLHF	TGTGCCAGCAGCTTGAGCGGGCCTCGTGGGTTTCATAATTCACCCCTCCACTTT
NA	TRBV11-2	TRBJ2-7	NA	CASTPDGGREQYF	TGTGCCAGCACCCCAGATGGGGGCAGGGAGCAGTACTTC
NA	TRBV7-8	TRBJ1-5	TRBD1	CASSSPTGTGAFGNQPQHF	TGTGCCAGCAGCTCGCCAACCGGGACAGGGGCATTTGGCAATCAGCCCCAGCATTTT
once	TRBV6-1	TRBJ1-6	TRBD1	CATQTGVGSPLHF	TGTGCCACACAGACAGGGGTAGGTTCACCCCTCCACTTT
NA	TRBV19	TRBJ1-2	NA	CASSIDRSYGYTF	TGTGCCAGTAGTATCGACAGGTCCTATGGCTACACCTTC
NA	TRBV19	TRBJ2-7	TRBD2	CASSIAGDEQYF	TGTGCCAGTAGTATCGCGGGGGACGAGCAGTACTTC
few	TRBV19	TRBJ2-3	NA	CASSINQRLGTDTQYF	TGTGCCAGTAGTATTAACCAGCGTTTGGGTACAGATACGCAGTATTTT
NA	TRBV27	TRBJ2-3	TRBD2	CASSPRTSGGDTQYF	TGTGCCAGCAGTCCCCGGACTAGCGGGGGCGATACGCAGTATTTT
NA	TRBV25-1	TRBJ1-2	NA	CASSEGLSALYRGYTF	TGTGCCAGCAGTGAAGGTCTCAGCGCCCTTTATAGGGGCTACACCTTC
NA	TRBV18	TRBJ1-4	TRBD1	CASSLQDRVLGNSGKLFF	TGTGCCAGCTCACTCCAGGACAGGGTTCTCGGTAACTCGGGTAAACTGTTTTTT
NA	TRBV27	TRBJ2-2	TRBD2	CASSLRDYRNTGELFF	TGTGCCAGCAGTTTACGGGACTATCGGAACACCGGGGAGCTGTTTTTT
NA	TRBV27	TRBJ1-2	TRBD1	CASSLSPWDSTNYGYTF	TGTGCCAGCAGTTTATCGCCCTGGGACAGCACTAACTATGGCTACACCTTC
once	TRBV28	TRBJ2-7	TRBD1	CASSPYHTGDEQYF	TGTGCCAGCAGTCCCTACCACACAGGGGACGAGCAGTACTTC
few	TRBV19	TRBJ1-6	NA	CASSEDLPGGLAPLHF	TGTGCCAGTAGTGAGGACCTGCCGGGGGGTCTAGCACCCCTCCACTTT
NA	TRBV4-1	TRBJ1-4	TRBD1	CASSPTLADRATNEKLFF	TGCGCCAGCAGTCCCACTCTCGCCGACAGGGCTACTAATGAAAAACTGTTTTTT
NA	TRBV10-1	TRBJ1-3	NA	CASSEELSRVNWNTIYF	TGCGCCAGCAGTGAGGAGCTCAGTCGGGTAAATTGGAACACCATATATTTT
NA	TRBV5-1	TRBJ1-6	NA	CASRRLGIRAGYSPLHF	TGCGCCAGCAGAAGGCTTGGAATTAGGGCAGGGTATTCACCCCTCCACTTT
NA	TRBV19	TRBJ2-7	TRBD1	CASSMKGDRGREQYF	TGTGCCAGTAGTATGAAGGGGGACAGGGGGCGGGAGCAGTACTTC
NA	TRBV20-1	TRBJ1-6	NA	CSAGARSPLHF	TGCAGCGCGGGGGCGCGTTCACCCCTCCACTTT
NA	TRBV9	TRBJ1-2	NA	CASSVATVIGRGKGYTF	TGTGCCAGCAGCGTAGCTACGGTAATCGGCAGGGGAAAAGGCTACACCTTC
NA	TRBV6-6	TRBJ2-2	TRBD2	CASVTVRGGRGGELFF	TGTGCCAGCGTTACAGTCCGCGGGGGGCGGGGCGGGGAGCTGTTTTTT
NA	TRBV7-2	TRBJ2-2	NA	CASMPWAGYNGELFF	TGTGCCAGCATGCCATGGGCAGGTTATAACGGGGAGCTGTTTTTT
once	TRBV4-1	TRBJ2-1	TRBD2	CASSQKRGGSYNEQFF	TGCGCCAGCAGCCAGAAGCGGGGGGGCTCCTACAATGAGCAGTTCTTC
NA	TRBV19	TRBJ1-2	NA	CASSIEGAERGNGYTF	TGTGCCAGTAGTATAGAGGGAGCAGAGCGGGGAAATGGCTACACCTTC
NA	TRBV4-1	TRBJ1-1	TRBD1	CASSQDSGQGAYTEAFF	TGCGCCAGCAGCCAAGATTCCGGACAGGGGGCTTATACTGAAGCTTTCTTT
few	TRBV5-1	TRBJ2-2	TRBD1	CASSLPPGQVGVGRKDGELFF	TGCGCCAGCAGCCTCCCACCGGGACAGGTGGGCGTGGGGAGGAAAGACGGGGAGCTGTTTTTT
NA	TRBV5-1	TRBJ1-2	TRBD1	CASSPWGTGNNYGYTF	TGCGCCAGCAGCCCATGGGGGACAGGGAACAACTATGGCTACACCTTC